This TCR beta chain was identified during a study of human T cells and chemical hapten exposure. About the study: Researchers reported sensitizing a roughly 2 cm by roughly 2 cm upper inner arm skin site with 2% DPC. The study's findings and limits: Every donor had alopecia, and their immune response may therefore differ from healthy people's.

Time point: patch test 2, 6 weeks after DPC sensitization. Regarding treatment: therapeutic diphenylcyclopropenone sensitization with weekly scalp DPC. This clonotype was seen a few times. What it recognizes is unknown. Per germline, CDR1 SNHLY and CDR2 FYNNEI. The V end was cut by 5 bases, the J end by 10 bases, with 20 bases between. This CDR3 contains 14 residues. TCRdb re-analysed the RACE reads in MiXCR, keeping a single row per CDR3 protein. The sample includes hundreds of thousands of distinct CDR3 sequences, about 6% of them seen just once. The receptor was isolated from a woman under 30 with alopecia areata. Some clones in this sample may be carry-over from other donors' samples. The material was whole blood, obtained in connection with sensitization to the hapten diphenylcyclopropenone (DPC). V usage is TRBV2 and J usage is TRBJ1-1, with a weak D call TRBD1 (6 bases). CDR3 residues: CASSPTQGLRGAFF. CDR3 nucleotide sequence: TGTGCCAGCAGTCCTACTCAGGGGCTACGGGGAGCTTTCTTT.